These 32 T cell receptor beta chains were sequenced from one sample in a study of T cell repertoires in cytomegalovirus infection. TCRdb reprocessed the reads via MiXCR and lists one record per CDR3 protein. This table holds around 450,000 distinct CDR3 sequences, approximately 31% found once. The sample consisted of PBMCs. The receptors were gathered from a human donor in good health (CMV status not recorded). Some clones in this sample may be carry-over from other donors' samples.

This clonotype was counted at least ten times. The CDR3 DNA reads TGCAGTGCTAGAGATCCGGGACAGGGAAACACCATATATTTT. This sequence encodes CSARDPGQGNTIYF. The rearrangement uses TRBV20-1 and TRBJ1-3; 7 bases are shared with TRBD1. In germline, CDR1 is DFQATT, CDR2 SNEGSKA (reference sequence). J was trimmed by 4 bases and V by 0 bases; bases with no gene match: 3. The CDR3 has 14 residues.

This clonotype was counted a few times. The chain uses TRBV10-3 and TRBJ2-5; the match to TRBD2 covers 10 bases. Germline trimming cut 8 bases from V and 2 bases from J; bases unmatched to any gene: 2. Per the germline V gene, CDR1 is ENHRY and CDR2 is SYGVKD. CDR3 size: 13 residues. The CDR3 is CAIGLADQETQYF. The CDR3 DNA sequence: TGTGCCATCGGACTAGCGGATCAAGAGACCCAGTACTTC.

This chain connects TRBV4-2 to TRBJ2-2; the D gene is possibly TRBD2 (6 bases). The germline gives CDR1 LGHNA, CDR2 YNFKEQ. Trimming removed 2 bases at V and 5 bases at J, with 15 bases between. The CDR3 sequence is 16 residues long. CDR3 in amino acids: CASSQITGTSTGELFF. The DNA for the CDR3 is TGTGCCAGCAGCCAAATAACCGGGACTTCTACCGGGGAGCTGTTTTTT.

This clonotype was detected only a few times. J is TRBJ2-5 and V is TRBV6-2 or TRBV6-3, with 9 bases aligning to TRBD2. CDR1 is MNHEY, CDR2 SVGEGT, per germline. V lost 2 bases to trimming and J lost 5 bases; unmatched junction nucleotides: 9. CDR3 length: 16 residues. The CDR3 DNA reads TGTGCCAGCAGTTACGCCCCAAGCGGGGGGTGGGAGACCCAGTACTTC. Translating it yields CASSYAPSGGWETQYF.

This clonotype has only a few counts. The CDR3 region is CASSWDTYEQYF. The DNA for the CDR3 is TGTGCCAGCAGTTGGGACACTTACGAGCAGTACTTC. The V and J genes are TRBV6-2 or TRBV6-3 and TRBJ2-7; maybe TRBD1 (6 bases). There are 12 residues in the CDR3. Germline V gene data show CDR1 as MNHEY and CDR2 as SVGEGT. V shed 4 bases and J shed 4 bases, with 8 bases lying between them.

CDR3 loop: CASSTTGTFNEQFF. Here the CDR3 DNA reads TGTGCCAGTAGTACAACCGGGACTTTCAATGAGCAGTTCTTC. V is TRBV19 and J is TRBJ2-1, with D perhaps matching TRBD2 (6 bases). The CDR3 length is 14 residues. V was pared by 4 bases and J by 6 bases, with 13 bases between. Germline V gene lookup returns CDR1 LNHDA and CDR2 SQIVND (reference sequence).

This clonotype has a handful of counts. This rearrangement joins TRBV5-1 to TRBJ2-4, with D possibly matching TRBD2 (6 bases). This CDR3 comprises 13 residues. Germline values: CDR1 SGHRS, CDR2 YFSETQ. Trimming took off 4 bases at V and 8 bases at J, with 13 bases between the two ends. The CDR3 reads CASSRLGEDIQYF. The DNA for the CDR3 is TGCGCCAGCAGCCGGCTGGGGGAGGACATTCAGTACTTC.

This clonotype was found many times. The rearrangement uses TRBV6-5 and TRBJ2-5; unclear D gene. V was cut by 0 bases and J by 1 base, with 9 bases left in between. CDR3 length: 15 amino acids. CDR1 MNHEY and CDR2 SVGAGI come from the germline V gene. CDR3 region: CASSYSGLPQETQYF. The CDR3, as DNA: TGTGCCAGCAGTTACTCTGGGCTACCCCAAGAGACCCAGTACTTC.

This clonotype was detected many times. The CDR3 loop is CASSLTWQGSSNEQFF. The CDR3 coding sequence is TGTGCCAGCAGCTTAACGTGGCAGGGATCATCCAATGAGCAGTTCTTC. This chain connects TRBV7-6 to TRBJ2-1; D is perhaps TRBD1 (5 bases). The CDR3 is 16 amino acids. Germline loops: CDR1 SGHVS, CDR2 FNYEAQ. The V end lost 2 bases, the J end lost 6 bases, and 17 bases lay between the germline ends.

As regards this clonotype: A read error may be the cause here, since a much bigger clone is one base away. J is TRBJ2-7 and V is TRBV7-6; D possibly corresponds to TRBD1 (6 bases). Trimming took 4 bases from V and 4 from J, leaving 14 bases between them. The CDR3 is made up of 14 amino acids. Germline CDR1 SGHVS, CDR2 FNYEAQ. CDR3 bases: TGTGCCAGCAGCTGGGGACATGAAAATTACGAGCAGTACTTC. Its protein product is CASSWGHENYEQYF.

Worth noting for this clonotype: This may be a read error: a much more frequent sequence differs by one nucleotide. The chain carries TRBV7-6 and TRBJ2-7; TRBD1 might be the D (5 bases). This CDR3 comprises 12 residues. CDR1 is SGHVS, CDR2 FNYEAQ, per germline. V was cut by 0 bases and J by 9 bases, with 9 bases left in between. CDR3 sequence (DNA): TGTGCCAGCAGCTTAGCGGGGCTCGCGCAGTACTTC. Amino acids: CASSLAGLAQYF. The entire variable domain, with the rest obtained from reference TRBV7-6 and TRBJ2-7, is as follows: GAGVSQSPRYKVTKRGQDVALRCDPISGHVSLYWYRQALGQGPEFLTYFNYEAQQDKSGLPNDRFSAERPEGSISTLTIQRTEQRDSAMYRCASSLAGLAQYFGPGTRLTVT.

This rearrangement joins TRBV4-2 to TRBJ2-7; TRBD1 or TRBD2 may be the D gene (5 bases each). Per the germline V gene, CDR1 is LGHNA and CDR2 is YNFKEQ. V dropped 0 bases and J dropped 2 bases, with 11 bases sitting between them. This CDR3 comprises 15 residues. The CDR3 is CASSQDQGPAYEQYF. CDR3 coding DNA: TGTGCCAGCAGCCAAGATCAGGGACCAGCCTACGAGCAGTACTTC.

Comments on this clonotype: This sequence may be a read error, since a much larger clone differs from it by one base. The chain has TRBV11-2 and TRBJ2-1; D may be TRBD2 (6 bases). The length of the CDR3 is 15 residues. Germline V gene data show CDR1 as SGHAT and CDR2 as FQNNGV. The CDR3 protein is CASSLALARYNEQLF. The CDR3 DNA follows: TGTGCCAGCAGCTTAGCCCTAGCGCGATACAATGAGCAGTTATTC.

The CDR3 bases are TGTGCCAGCAGCTACCCTCGGACTAGCGGGGGGGCCGTTGAGCAGTTCTTC. This gives the protein CASSYPRTSGGAVEQFF. The chain joins TRBV7-2 to TRBJ2-1; TRBD2 aligns across 15 bases. V shed 4 bases and J 9 bases; nucleotides not matched to a gene: 10. There are 17 residues in the CDR3. Germline loops: CDR1 SGHTA, CDR2 FQGNSA. The full variable domain, in which reference TRBV7-2 and TRBJ2-1 provide the parts outside the CDR3, is GAGVSQSPSNKVTEKGKDVELRCDPISGHTALYWYRQSLGQGLEFLIYFQGNSAPDKSGLPSDRFSAERTGGSVSTLTIQRTQQEDSAVYLCASSYPRTSGGAVEQFFGPGTRLTVL.

The sample holds a few counts of this clonotype. The CDR3 region is CSASPGGPYSNQPQHF. The CDR3 nucleotides read TGCAGTGCTAGTCCGGGGGGCCCCTATAGCAATCAGCCCCAGCATTTT. The chain joins TRBV20-1 to TRBJ1-5, with D maybe TRBD1 (6 bases). CDR3 length: 16 amino acids. Germline CDR1 is DFQATT and CDR2 is SNEGSKA (reference sequence). V was shortened by 3 bases and J by 0 bases, with 15 bases between the two germline ends.

The CDR3 nucleotides read TGTGCCAGCAGTTATGGCCTCCAAGAGACCCAGTACTTC. This encodes CASSYGLQETQYF. This chain links TRBV6-1 with TRBJ2-5; D is unclear. CDR3 length: 13 residues. Germline-derived CDR1 and CDR2 are MNHNS and SASEGT. V was trimmed by 5 bases and J by 1 base, leaving 8 bases between them.

This clonotype was recorded a few times. This chain connects TRBV9 to TRBJ2-3, with 11 positions matching TRBD2. This CDR3 has 17 amino acids. V shed 0 bases, J shed 6 bases, and the junction held 9 bases outside the gene matches. CDR1 SGDLS and CDR2 YYNGEE come from the germline V gene. CDR3 DNA: TGTGCCAGCAGCGTAGAGCCTAGCGGGGGGTTATTGGATACGCAGTATTTT. It is translated as CASSVEPSGGLLDTQYF.

The chain joins TRBV7-9 to TRBJ2-7, with D possibly TRBD2 on 6 matching bases. CDR3 length equals 13 residues. The V end was cut by 5 bases, the J end by 2 bases, with 10 bases between. Per the germline V gene, CDR1 is SEHNR and CDR2 is FQNEAQ (reference sequence). This chain's CDR3 is CASSAGTPYEQYF. In DNA form, the CDR3 reads TGTGCCAGCAGCGCTGGGACTCCCTACGAGCAGTACTTC.

Only a few counts were recorded for this clonotype. This chain links TRBV12-3 or TRBV12-4 with TRBJ2-7; D is ambiguous. V gave up 6 bases and J gave up 0 bases, with 12 bases separating them. This CDR3 contains 14 residues. The CDR3 here is CASRPGRYSYEQYF. CDR3 nucleotide sequence: TGTGCCAGCAGACCCGGACGGTACTCCTACGAGCAGTACTTC.

This clonotype was detected only a few times. The chain links TRBV10-3 to TRBJ2-5; 11 nucleotides line up with TRBD1. Trimming at V came to 2 bases and at J to 5 bases, leaving 4 bases not matched to a gene. Germline CDR1 ENHRY, CDR2 SYGVKD. CDR3 length: 15 residues. The CDR3 sequence is CAISETGTGGETQYF. CDR3 nucleotides: TGTGCCATCAGTGAGACCGGGACAGGGGGGGAGACCCAGTACTTC.

Regarding this clonotype: An end of the junction differs from the germline gene, which may be a read error. This rearrangement joins TRBV7-9 to TRBJ1-6; D remains unclear. The CDR3 has 17 amino acids. The germline CDR1 and CDR2 sequences are SEHNR and FQNEAQ (reference sequence). CDR3 protein: CASSLRPTTGWGSPLPF. Written as DNA, the CDR3 is TGTGCCAGCAGCTTACGCCCGACAACCGGCTGGGGATCACCCCTCCCCTTT.

V usage is TRBV15 and J usage is TRBJ2-5; D is unresolved. This CDR3 has 15 amino acids. In germline, CDR1 is LNHNV, CDR2 YYDKDF (reference sequence). Trimming removed 5 bases at V and 4 bases at J, with 17 bases between. CDR3 sequence reads: CATSGPRFGGETQYF. The CDR3 coding sequence is TGTGCCACCAGCGGACCCAGGTTCGGTGGAGAGACCCAGTACTTC.

Ten or more counts support this clonotype. The rearrangement links TRBV7-2 to TRBJ2-3; D not resolved. The germline V and J ends were trimmed by 1 base and 11 bases, with 13 bases remaining between them. Germline V gives CDR1 SGHTA, CDR2 FQGNSA. The CDR3 contains 13 residues. Here the CDR3 reads CASSLVGGDGQYF. In nucleotides, the CDR3 is TGTGCCAGCAGCTTAGTGGGCGGTGACGGGCAGTATTTT.

V and J are TRBV12-3 or TRBV12-4 and TRBJ1-2, with unresolved D. The CDR3 runs 13 residues. V was pared by 6 bases and J by 8 bases, with 16 bases between. The CDR3, as DNA: TGTGCCAGCAGCAACCGGGCCCTGGGGGGCTACACCTTC. Amino acid sequence: CASSNRALGGYTF.

This clonotype was found a few times. The chain is built from TRBV12-3 or TRBV12-4 and TRBJ2-7; 7 bases line up with TRBD1. With V trimmed by 7 bases and J by 7 bases, 13 bases remained unmatched. The CDR3 covers 14 residues. The CDR3 spells CASTPPGQILEQYF. The CDR3 region has the DNA TGTGCCAGCACACCACCGGGACAGATTTTAGAGCAGTACTTC.

This clonotype has just a few counts. The chain has TRBV25-1 and TRBJ2-3; no definite D call. This CDR3 region has 18 residues. Looked up from germline, CDR1 is MGHDK and CDR2 is SYGVNS. Trimming took 1 base from V and 0 from J, leaving 17 bases between them. CDR3 region: CASSEFPKGGSSTDTQYF. CDR3 nucleotide sequence: TGTGCCAGCAGTGAATTCCCAAAAGGTGGTTCGAGCACAGATACGCAGTATTTT.

Worth noting for this clonotype: A much larger clone lies one base from this, so it may be a read error. V usage is TRBV7-2 and J usage is TRBJ2-3; D is undetermined. Germline-derived CDR1 and CDR2 are SGHTA and FQGNSA. CDR3 size: 14 residues. The CDR3 loop reads CASSSSGRAETQYF. Here the CDR3 DNA reads TGTGCCAGCAGCTCCAGTGGAAGGGCAGAGACGCAGTATTTT.

This clonotype was detected a few times. V usage is TRBV6-2 or TRBV6-3 and J usage is TRBJ2-1, with 8 bases matching TRBD1. V lost 0 bases to trimming and J lost 10 bases; unmatched junction nucleotides: 5. The CDR3 loop spans 14 amino acids. Germline V gene sequence: CDR1 MNHEY, CDR2 SVGEGT. Here the CDR3 reads CASSYSPTGAEQFF. The CDR3 DNA follows: TGTGCCAGCAGTTACTCTCCGACAGGGGCCGAGCAGTTCTTC.

The chain recombines TRBV11-2 with TRBJ2-5; unclear D gene. Germline lookup yields CDR1 SGHAT and CDR2 FQNNGV. V lost 5 bases and J 2 bases, leaving 15 bases between the germline ends. This CDR3 has 15 amino acids. This CDR3 reads CASSPYPGGQETQYF. Written as DNA, the CDR3 is TGTGCCAGCAGCCCCTACCCCGGTGGGCAAGAGACCCAGTACTTC.

This clonotype has only a few counts. This chain uses TRBV5-1 with TRBJ1-1; D is unclear. This CDR3 region has 13 residues. Trimming took off 4 bases at V and 1 base at J, with 8 bases between the two ends. From germline, CDR1 is SGHRS and CDR2 YFSETQ. The CDR3 reads CASSTARNTEAFF. The CDR3 DNA follows: TGCGCCAGCAGCACCGCTAGGAACACTGAAGCTTTCTTT. The variable domain in full, with the rest retrieved from reference TRBV5-1 and TRBJ1-1, is KAGVTQTPRYLIKTRGQQVTLSCSPISGHRSVSWYQQTPGQGLQFLFEYFSETQRNKGNFPGRFSGRQFSNSRSEMNVSTLELGDSALYLCASSTARNTEAFFGQGTRLTVV.

This clonotype showed up just a few times. This rearrangement joins TRBV5-6 to TRBJ1-2, with 9 bases aligning to TRBD1. The CDR3 runs 14 residues. Germline CDR1 SGHDT, CDR2 YYEEEE. With V trimmed by 5 bases and J by 4 bases, 6 bases remained unmatched. CDR3 coding DNA: TGTGCCAGCAGTGGCCGGGACAGGGCCTATGGCTACACCTTC. It is translated as CASSGRDRAYGYTF.

Regarding this clonotype: Relative to the germline gene, one junction end is altered; a read error may explain this. The rearrangement uses TRBV10-3 and TRBJ2-1; D perhaps matches TRBD2 (6 bases). The CDR3 is 14 residues long. CDR1 ENHRY and CDR2 SYGVKD come from the germline V gene. The CDR3 here is CAISEGPGVNEQLF. The CDR3 DNA reads TGTGCCATCAGTGAGGGTCCGGGAGTCAATGAGCAGTTATTC.